This T cell receptor beta chain was retrieved from a study of cytomegalovirus exposure and HLA in healthy donors. Vbeta (60) and Jbeta (13) primers were used in the PCR. Profiled with immunoSEQ multiplex PCR; TCRdb holds only in-frame clones, not every one. The data contain 120,000 or so clones, roughly 83% of them singletons. The source material was PBMCs. This receptor was taken from a man younger than 35 in good health and CMV-seronegative.

This CDR3 is CASSLEGTGEDQPQHF. The CDR3, as DNA: TGTGCCAGCAGCTTAGAGGGGACAGGGGAAGATCAGCCCCAGCATTTT. This chain links TRBV7-9 with TRBJ1-5; 10 bases are a match to TRBD1. The junction had 5 bases not matched to a gene; V was cut back by 1 base and J by 5 bases. This CDR3 comprises 16 residues. Germline CDR1 reads SEHNR; CDR2 reads FQNEAQ (reference sequence).